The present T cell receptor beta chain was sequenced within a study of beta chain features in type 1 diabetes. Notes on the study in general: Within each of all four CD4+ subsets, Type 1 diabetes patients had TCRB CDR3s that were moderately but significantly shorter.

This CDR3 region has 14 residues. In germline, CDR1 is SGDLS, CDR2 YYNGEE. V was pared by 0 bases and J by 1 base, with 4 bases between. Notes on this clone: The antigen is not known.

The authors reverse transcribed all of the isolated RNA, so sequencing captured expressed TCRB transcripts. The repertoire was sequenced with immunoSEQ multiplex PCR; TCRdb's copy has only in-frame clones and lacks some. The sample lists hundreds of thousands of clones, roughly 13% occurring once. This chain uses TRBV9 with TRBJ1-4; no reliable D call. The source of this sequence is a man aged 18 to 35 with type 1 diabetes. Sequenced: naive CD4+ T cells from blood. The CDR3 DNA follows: TGTGCCAGCAGCGTAGCTATAACTAATGAAAAACTGTTTTTT. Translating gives CASSVAITNEKLFF.